The 23 T cell receptor beta chains reported below all come from one sample, sequenced in a study of control samples from healthy donors and cancer patients. Sequencing was performed with immunoSEQ multiplex PCR; in TCRdb, only in-frame clones are kept and a portion is missing. This sample has about 73,000 clones, with more than 75% found just once. Sequenced: blood. The receptors were sampled from a woman between 50 and 59 years old in good health.

This rearrangement joins TRBV5-6 to TRBJ2-2, with 13 bases aligning to TRBD2. The CDR3 contains 16 residues. Trimming at V came to 3 bases and at J to 5 bases, leaving 4 bases not matched to a gene. Germline CDR1 is SGHDT and CDR2 is YYEEEE. The CDR3 protein is CASSWGLAGKTGELFF. In nucleotides, the CDR3 is TGTGCCAGCAGCTGGGGACTAGCGGGAAAGACCGGGGAGCTGTTTTTT.

The rearrangement uses TRBV2 and TRBJ2-1; TRBD2 agrees at 7 bases. The CDR3 contains 14 residues. CDR1 and CDR2 from the germline V gene are SNHLY and FYNNEI. Trimming at V came to 9 bases and at J to 4 bases, leaving 9 bases not matched to a gene. The CDR3 protein is CASQRLAVYNEQFF. As DNA, the CDR3 is TGTGCCAGTCAAAGACTAGCAGTTTACAATGAGCAGTTCTTC.

The chain recombines TRBV28 with TRBJ2-1; 9 positions match TRBD2. Germline V gene sequence: CDR1 MDHEN, CDR2 SYDVKM. There are 18 residues in the CDR3. With V trimmed by 6 bases and J by 4 bases, 16 bases remained unmatched. DNA for the CDR3: TGTGCCAGCAGGACCGCGGGGGGGGTCCAAGTGAAGTACAATGAGCAGTTCTTC. This gives the protein CASRTAGGVQVKYNEQFF.

The rearrangement uses TRBV19 and TRBJ2-3, with D hard to call. The V gene's germline CDR1 is LNHDA and CDR2 SQIVND (reference sequence). The CDR3 extends over 16 amino acids. Trimming pared 4 bases from V and 2 bases from J, leaving 16 bases between. CDR3 bases: TGTGCCAGTAGTACAAGTCGTCCGCGATTCACAGATACGCAGTATTTT. This encodes CASSTSRPRFTDTQYF.

The J gene is TRBJ2-1, the V gene TRBV15; 10 nucleotides agree with TRBD2. V lost 1 base and J lost 5; bases outside the gene matches: 2. Germline V gene sequence: CDR1 LNHNV, CDR2 YYDKDF (reference sequence). The CDR3 sequence is 15 residues long. For the CDR3, the DNA is TGTGCCACCAGCAGAGGAGCGGGAGGGAACAATGAGCAGTTCTTC. It codes for CATSRGAGGNNEQFF. Supplemented by reference TRBV15 and TRBJ2-1, the full variable domain reads DAMVIQNPRYQVTQFGKPVTLSCSQTLNHNVMYWYQQKSSQAPKLLFHYYDKDFNNEADTPDNFQSRRPNTSFCFLDIRSPGLGDTAMYLCATSRGAGGNNEQFFGPGTRLTVL.

This clone was seen only once. CDR3 amino acids: CATSDYIAGSYEQYF. CDR3 coding DNA: TGTGCCACCAGTGATTACATAGCGGGATCCTACGAGCAGTACTTC. V and J are TRBV24-1 and TRBJ2-7, with 8 bases matching TRBD2. CDR1 is KGHDR and CDR2 is SFDVKD in the germline V gene. Trimming at V came to 2 bases and at J to 1 base, leaving 3 bases not matched to a gene. The CDR3 is 15 amino acids.

This sequence joins TRBV7-9 and TRBJ1-5; 8 bases agree with TRBD1. The CDR3 is made up of 17 amino acids. Germline trimming cut 2 bases from V and 4 bases from J; bases unmatched to any gene: 10. Germline V lookup: CDR1 SEHNR, CDR2 FQNEAQ (reference sequence). This CDR3 reads CASSLQQPGGKNQPQHF. CDR3 nucleotides: TGTGCCAGCAGCTTACAGCAGCCAGGGGGCAAAAATCAGCCCCAGCATTTT.

The rearrangement joins TRBV9 to TRBJ1-2; no reliable D call. V gave up 1 base and J gave up 4 bases, with 8 bases separating them. This CDR3 spans 13 amino acids. Germline V gene sequence: CDR1 SGDLS, CDR2 YYNGEE. This CDR3 is CASSVTDSYGYTF. As DNA, the CDR3 is TGTGCCAGCAGCGTAACAGATTCCTATGGCTACACCTTC.

V usage is TRBV29-1 and J usage is TRBJ1-1, with unresolved D. V gave up 7 bases and J gave up 0 bases, with 15 bases separating them. The CDR3 has 14 amino acids. Germline CDR1 reads SQVTM; CDR2 reads ANQGSEA. The CDR3 reads CSGRLGSLNTEAFF. The CDR3 nucleotides are TGCAGCGGCCGCTTGGGCAGTTTGAACACTGAAGCTTTCTTT. Full variable domain (outside the CDR3, taken from reference TRBV29-1 and TRBJ1-1): SAVISQKPSRDICQRGTSLTIQCQVDSQVTMMFWYRQQPGQSLTLIATANQGSEATYESGFVIDKFPISRPNLTFSTLTVSNMSPEDSSIYLCSGRLGSLNTEAFFGQGTRLTVV.

The V call is TRBV3-1 (or the pseudogene TRBV3-2), the J call TRBJ2-1; no clear D. CDR3 length: 14 amino acids. The germline gives CDR1 LGHDT, CDR2 YNNKEL (reference sequence). V lost 4 bases to trimming and J lost 8 bases, with 15 bases between them. For the CDR3, the DNA is TGTGCCAGCAGCCGGCCCACCAAGTCCCATGAGCAGTTCTTC. This gives the protein CASSRPTKSHEQFF.

The V and J genes are TRBV2 and TRBJ2-2, with D possibly being TRBD2 (5 bases). Germline CDR1 SNHLY, CDR2 FYNNEI. Trimming left V 8 bases short and J 6 bases short, with 13 bases between. The CDR3 length is 13 residues. The CDR3 is CASGRGVAGELFF. CDR3 DNA: TGTGCCAGCGGTCGGGGAGTAGCCGGGGAGCTGTTTTTT. The full variable domain, completed using reference TRBV2 and TRBJ2-2, is EPEVTQTPSHQVTQMGQEVILRCVPISNHLYFYWYRQILGQKVEFLVSFYNNEISEKSEIFDDQFSVERPDGSNFTLKIRSTKLEDSAMYFCASGRGVAGELFFGEGSRLTVL.

This rearrangement joins TRBV5-1 to TRBJ2-3; no clear D. Trimming stripped 4 bases from V and 2 bases from J, with 8 bases between. Germline-derived CDR1 and CDR2 are SGHRS and YFSETQ. The CDR3 runs to 13 residues. The CDR3 nucleotides are TGCGCCAGCAGCACCCCCTCCACAGATACGCAGTATTTT. It codes for CASSTPSTDTQYF.

This clone was recorded only once. The chain combines TRBV5-1 with TRBJ2-5, with 8 positions matching TRBD2. The J segment lost 4 bases and the V segment lost 2 bases, leaving 7 bases of the junction unmatched. Germline CDR1 SGHRS, CDR2 YFSETQ. CDR3 length: 15 amino acids. For the CDR3, the DNA is TGCGCCAGCAGCTTTTTAGCGGGACCCTCAGAGACCCAGTACTTC. As protein: CASSFLAGPSETQYF.

The V and J genes are TRBV5-1 and TRBJ1-1, with a possible D match to TRBD1 (5 bases). V lost 7 bases and J lost 4, with 14 bases in between. This CDR3 region has 13 residues. From germline, CDR1 is SGHRS and CDR2 YFSETQ. CDR3 DNA sequence: TGCGCCAGCGCACCCGGGGCACTCACTGAAGCTTTCTTT. Protein sequence: CASAPGALTEAFF.

The CDR3 DNA sequence: TGTGCCAGCAGCGAACTTTTCTTCACAGATACGCAGTATTTT. Translating gives CASSELFFTDTQYF. J is TRBJ2-3 and V is TRBV3-1 (or the pseudogene TRBV3-2); no clear D. This CDR3 has 14 amino acids. V was cut by 5 bases and J by 2 bases, with 11 bases left in between. The germline gives CDR1 LGHDT, CDR2 YNNKEL (reference sequence).

The rearrangement uses TRBV18 and TRBJ2-1; 9 bases are a match to TRBD1. The germline gives CDR1 KGHSH, CDR2 LQKENI. This CDR3 has 15 amino acids. V shed 0 bases and J 7 bases; nucleotides not matched to a gene: 4. The CDR3 is CASSPPGQGSNEQFF. The CDR3 nucleotides read TGTGCCAGCTCACCACCGGGACAGGGAAGTAATGAGCAGTTCTTC.

The gene calls are TRBV5-1 and TRBJ2-1; D possibly uses TRBD1 or TRBD2 (6 bases each). The germline CDR1 and CDR2 sequences are SGHRS and YFSETQ. The CDR3 spans 12 residues. V shed 4 bases and J shed 6 bases, with 8 bases lying between them. This CDR3 is CASSRGPNEQFF. CDR3 bases: TGCGCCAGCAGCCGGGGGCCCAATGAGCAGTTCTTC.

CDR3 DNA: TGTGCCAGCAGACTGACTAGTACGGCATCCTACGAGCAGTACTTC. Amino acids: CASRLTSTASYEQYF. This chain connects TRBV6-5 to TRBJ2-7, with D possibly matching TRBD2 (6 bases). With 6 bases removed from V and 1 base from J, the gap between germline ends came to 16 bases. This CDR3 is built from 15 residues. Looked up from germline, CDR1 is MNHEY and CDR2 is SVGAGI.

V gene TRBV3-1 (or the pseudogene TRBV3-2) combines with J gene TRBJ2-5, with 8 bases fitting TRBD2. The CDR3 extends over 16 amino acids. CDR1 and CDR2 (germline): LGHDT, YNNKEL (reference sequence). With 6 bases clipped from V and 0 bases from J, the junction kept 9 bases outside the gene matches. The CDR3 bases are TGTGCCAGCAGGCAGGGAGCGGGAGTGGACCAAGAGACCCAGTACTTC. Translated, it gives CASRQGAGVDQETQYF.

The chain couples TRBV14 to TRBJ1-3; D possibly corresponds to TRBD1 (6 bases). The CDR3 totals 17 residues. Germline CDR1 is SGHDN and CDR2 is FVKESK. Between the trimmed V and J ends, which lost 4 bases and 4 bases, there was a span of 20 bases. The CDR3 sequence is CASSPRQTRGWGNTIYF. The CDR3 nucleotides are TGTGCCAGCAGCCCGCGTCAGACCAGGGGTTGGGGAAACACCATATATTTT.

The chain recombines TRBV6-5 with TRBJ2-7; D perhaps matches TRBD2 (5 bases). The CDR3 spans 11 residues. V lost 7 bases and J lost 9, with 13 bases in between. CDR1 is MNHEY and CDR2 is SVGAGI in the germline V gene. The CDR3, as DNA: TGTGCCAGCACCGCCCTCAGCGGGCAGTACTTC. Amino acid sequence: CASTALSGQYF.

This clone came up a few times. The CDR3 bases are TGTGCCAGCAGCTTAGGGGTAGGCGAGCAGTACTTC. Its translation: CASSLGVGEQYF. The rearrangement links TRBV7-9 to TRBJ2-7, with no clear D. The germline V gene encodes CDR1 SEHNR and CDR2 FQNEAQ (reference sequence). The CDR3 consists of 12 residues. V lost 1 base, J lost 6 bases, and 7 bases lay in between.

The J gene is TRBJ2-7, the V gene TRBV7-9; 10 bases are shared with TRBD2. V was clipped by 3 bases and J by 1 base; unmatched bases: 6. The CDR3 contains 16 residues. Per germline, CDR1 SEHNR and CDR2 FQNEAQ (reference sequence). This chain's CDR3 is CASSLRSSGRSYEQYF. In nucleotides, the CDR3 is TGTGCCAGCAGCTTGCGATCTAGCGGGAGATCCTACGAGCAGTACTTC.